The rows below give T cell receptor beta chains drawn from one sample of a study of spatial heterogeneity in lung cancer. TCRdb re-analysed the 5' RACE reads in MiXCR, keeping a single row per CDR3 protein. This table has about 9,200 distinct CDR3 sequences, about 50% appearing once. The source was lung tumor tissue, collected at surgery. Receptors originate from a female donor with early-stage non-small cell lung cancer. The CDR3 runs from the conserved cysteine through the conserved F or W. Each record gives: V gene, J gene, clone size, D gene, CDR3 DNA, CDR3 protein. D genes are given only for firm matches. Clone sizes are given selectively: once, few, many, or a class where the clone is expanded.

TRBV3-1,TRBJ2-2,-,TRBD2,TGTGCCAGCAACCAAGGGGCTAGCGGGGTGAACACCGGGGAGCTGTTTTTT,CASNQGASGVNTGELFF
TRBV7-2,TRBJ2-3,few,TRBD2,TGTGCCAGCAGCTGGGGACTAGCGGGGGCCACAGATACGCAGTATTTT,CASSWGLAGATDTQYF
TRBV5-6,TRBJ2-1,few,TRBD2,TGTGCCAGCAGCTTCTCGGCTAGCGGGTATCTCAATGAGCAGTTCTTC,CASSFSASGYLNEQFF
TRBV20-1,TRBJ2-7,-,-,TGCAGTGCTATCCCCCTAGCTTCACCCTACAATGAGCAGTACTTC,CSAIPLASPYNEQYF
TRBV10-3,TRBJ1-1,few,-,TGTGCCATCAGTGAGTCGCAGGATTTGAACACTGAAGCTTTCTTT,CAISESQDLNTEAFF
TRBV30,TRBJ1-6,-,-,TGTGCCTGGTCCCCAGGACATCTTAATTCACCCCTCCACTTT,CAWSPGHLNSPLHF
TRBV18,TRBJ2-5,few,TRBD1,TGTGCCAGCTCAAACAGGGGAATTGGCGAGACCCAGTACTTC,CASSNRGIGETQYF
TRBV7-9,TRBJ2-3,once,TRBD2,TGTGCCAGCAGCTTTAGCGGGGGTGAAGGCACAGATACGCAGTATTTT,CASSFSGGEGTDTQYF
TRBV10-3,TRBJ2-1,few,TRBD1,TGTGCGATCTTGGACAGGCTGAATGAGCAGTTCTTC,CAILDRLNEQFF
TRBV7-8,TRBJ2-3,large,TRBD2,TGTGCCAGCCTTCTAGCGGGGGCTCAGAGTATCACAGATACGCAGTATTTT,CASLLAGAQSITDTQYF
TRBV5-1,TRBJ1-1,few,-,TGCGCCAGCAGCCGATTGGGGACTGAAGCTTTCTTT,CASSRLGTEAFF
TRBV4-2,TRBJ2-3,-,-,TGTGCCAGCAGCCAAGAACGGCGGACCACAGATACGCAGTATTTT,CASSQERRTTDTQYF
TRBV12-3/TRBV12-4,TRBJ2-5,-,TRBD1,TGTGCCAGCAGTATACGGACAGGGCAGGAGACCCAGTACTTC,CASSIRTGQETQYF
TRBV20-1,TRBJ2-3,-,-,TGCAGTGCTAGATGGGCTAGCACAGATACGCAGTATTTT,CSARWASTDTQYF
TRBV12-3/TRBV12-4,TRBJ2-2,-,-,TGTGCCAGCAGCCCTGGACTGGGAACCGGGGAGCTGTTTTTT,CASSPGLGTGELFF
TRBV28,TRBJ2-1,-,-,TGTGCCAGCAGTGGGGGTGGTGAGAGCTCCTACAATGAGCAGTTCTTC,CASSGGGESSYNEQFF
TRBV2,TRBJ1-6,-,-,TGTGCCAGCAGAGGGGGCTCCTATAATTCACCCCTCCACTTT,CASRGGSYNSPLHF
TRBV12-3/TRBV12-4,TRBJ2-1,few,-,TGTGCCAGCAGCCGAGGACGGGAGCAGTTCTTC,CASSRGREQFF
TRBV12-3/TRBV12-4,TRBJ1-6,few,-,TGTGCCAGCAGTTTTCGGGGCAGGGGATATCGGAATTCACCCCTCCACTTT,CASSFRGRGYRNSPLHF
TRBV28,TRBJ1-4,-,-,TGTGCCAGCAGTAAAGGACAGTGGGTGGAAAAACTGTTTTTT,CASSKGQWVEKLFF
TRBV4-1,TRBJ2-1,few,TRBD2,TGCGCCAGCAGCCAAGCTTCCGGGTATGGCGGGGGGGACCCTGAGCAGTTCTTC,CASSQASGYGGGDPEQFF
TRBV20-1,TRBJ2-7,-,-,TGCAGTGCTAGTTATCCCGCCCGATACTCCTACGAGCAGTACTTC,CSASYPARYSYEQYF
TRBV29-1,TRBJ1-5,-,-,TGCAGCGCCCGCCACGGCCCCAATCAGCCCCAGCATTTT,CSARHGPNQPQHF
TRBV7-2,TRBJ2-5,-,-,TGTGCCAGCAGCTTGAAAAGCGAGGGCGGGGAGACCCAGTACTTC,CASSLKSEGGETQYF
TRBV30,TRBJ2-3,-,TRBD1,TGTGCCTGGAGTCGCGGGGGACAGGGCGATACGCAGTATTTT,CAWSRGGQGDTQYF
TRBV6-2/TRBV6-3,TRBJ2-7,-,TRBD1,TGTGCCAGCAGCCGTGGACAGGGCCCCTACGAGCAGTACTTC,CASSRGQGPYEQYF
TRBV6-2/TRBV6-3,TRBJ2-1,few,-,TGTGCCAGCACCCACGGAGGTGGGGAGCAGTTCTTC,CASTHGGGEQFF
TRBV20-1,TRBJ2-5,-,TRBD2,TGCAGTGCTAGAGATCCCGTGGGAGGGCCAGAGACCCAGTACTTC,CSARDPVGGPETQYF
TRBV7-8,TRBJ2-3,medium-sized,-,TGTGCCAGCAGCTGGGGATACACAGATACGCAGTATTTT,CASSWGYTDTQYF
TRBV7-2,TRBJ1-2,-,-,TGTGCCAGCAGCTTAGCCCTCCAGGACGGGAAGGGCTACACCTTC,CASSLALQDGKGYTF
TRBV7-2,TRBJ2-3,few,-,TGTGCCAGCAGCCCCTCCGGACAGCCCCATACGCAGTATTTT,CASSPSGQPHTQYF
TRBV7-9,TRBJ2-3,-,TRBD2,TGTGCCAGCAGCCCCGGACTAGCGGGGGCCCGCACAGATACGCAGTATTTT,CASSPGLAGARTDTQYF
TRBV29-1,TRBJ1-1,few,TRBD1,TGCAGCGTTCCGGGACAGGGTTTCGAAAGAGCTTTCTTT,CSVPGQGFERAFF
TRBV7-6,TRBJ2-1,few,-,TGTGCCAGCAGCCCACGGTACAATGAGCAGTTCTTC,CASSPRYNEQFF
TRBV7-2,TRBJ1-5,few,TRBD1,TGTGCCAGCAGCTTACATGGGGACAGGCTCGGCAATCAGCCCCAGCATTTT,CASSLHGDRLGNQPQHF
TRBV12-3/TRBV12-4,TRBJ2-3,-,TRBD2,TGTGCCAGCAGTTTATCCGGGGAGGGCTACGATACGCAGTATTTT,CASSLSGEGYDTQYF
TRBV5-1,TRBJ2-7,-,-,TGCGCCAGCAGCTTGTATGCCGGCTACGAGCAGTACTTC,CASSLYAGYEQYF
TRBV20-1,TRBJ2-1,-,TRBD2,TGCAGTGGACAAAACTTCGGACTAGTGGGTTACAATGAGCAGTTCTTC,CSGQNFGLVGYNEQFF
TRBV29-1,TRBJ2-3,-,TRBD2,TGCAGCGCCAGCGGGGGGGGCACAGATACGCAGTATTTT,CSASGGGTDTQYF
TRBV5-6,TRBJ1-2,-,-,TGTGCCAGCAGGGGGACTGAAGGGAACTATGGCTACACCTTC,CASRGTEGNYGYTF
TRBV4-1,TRBJ2-2,-,TRBD1,TGCGCCAGCAGCCCGGAGACAGGGGTCATCGGCGGGGAGCTGTTTTTT,CASSPETGVIGGELFF
TRBV5-4,TRBJ2-1,once,-,TGTGCCAGCAGCTTCCCCGGAGAGCAGTTCTTC,CASSFPGEQFF
TRBV5-5,TRBJ1-3,-,-,TGTGCCAGCAGCTTGGCCTGGGACACTGGAAACACCATATATTTT,CASSLAWDTGNTIYF